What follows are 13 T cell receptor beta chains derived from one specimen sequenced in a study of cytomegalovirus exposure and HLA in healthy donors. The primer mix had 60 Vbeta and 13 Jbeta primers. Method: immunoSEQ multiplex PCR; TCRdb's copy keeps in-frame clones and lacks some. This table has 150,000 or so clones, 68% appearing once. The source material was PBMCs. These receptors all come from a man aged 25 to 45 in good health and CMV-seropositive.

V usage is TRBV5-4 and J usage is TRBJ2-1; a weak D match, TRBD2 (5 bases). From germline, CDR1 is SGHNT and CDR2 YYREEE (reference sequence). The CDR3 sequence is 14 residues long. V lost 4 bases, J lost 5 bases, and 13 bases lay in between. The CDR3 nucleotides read TGTGCCAGCAGCCTTGATGGACTCAACAATGAGCAGTTCTTC. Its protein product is CASSLDGLNNEQFF.

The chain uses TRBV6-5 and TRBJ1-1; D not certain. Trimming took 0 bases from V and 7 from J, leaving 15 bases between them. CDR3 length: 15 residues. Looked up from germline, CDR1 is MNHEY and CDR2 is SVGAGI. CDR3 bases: TGTGCCAGCAGTTACTCGAAGAACCTCAGGATTGAAGCTTTCTTT. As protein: CASSYSKNLRIEAFF.

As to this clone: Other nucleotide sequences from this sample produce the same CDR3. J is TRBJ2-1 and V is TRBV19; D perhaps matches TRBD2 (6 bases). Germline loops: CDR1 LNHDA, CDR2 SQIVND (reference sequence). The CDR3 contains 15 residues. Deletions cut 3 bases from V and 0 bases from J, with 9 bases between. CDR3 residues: CASSILGGSYNEQFF. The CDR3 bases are TGTGCCAGTAGTATTCTCGGGGGCTCCTACAATGAGCAGTTCTTC.

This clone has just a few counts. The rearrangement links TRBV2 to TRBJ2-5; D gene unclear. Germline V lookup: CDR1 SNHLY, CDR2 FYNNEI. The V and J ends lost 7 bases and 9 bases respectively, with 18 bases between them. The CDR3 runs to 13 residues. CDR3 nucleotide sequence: TGTGCCAGCAAATCTGGATCCGATGGGCCCCAGTACTTC. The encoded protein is CASKSGSDGPQYF.

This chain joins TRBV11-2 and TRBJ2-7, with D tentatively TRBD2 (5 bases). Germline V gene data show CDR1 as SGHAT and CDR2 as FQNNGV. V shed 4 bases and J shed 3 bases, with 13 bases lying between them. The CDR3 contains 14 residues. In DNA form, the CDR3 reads TGTGCCAGCAGCTCTCCAGCGGCAAACTACGAGCAGTACTTC. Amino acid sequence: CASSSPAANYEQYF.

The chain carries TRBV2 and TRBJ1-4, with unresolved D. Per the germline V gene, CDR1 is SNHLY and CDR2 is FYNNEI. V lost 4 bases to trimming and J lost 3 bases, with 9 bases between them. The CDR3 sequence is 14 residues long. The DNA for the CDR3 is TGTGCCAGCAGTGGGGTCGAGGCTAATGAAAAACTGTTTTTT. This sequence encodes CASSGVEANEKLFF.

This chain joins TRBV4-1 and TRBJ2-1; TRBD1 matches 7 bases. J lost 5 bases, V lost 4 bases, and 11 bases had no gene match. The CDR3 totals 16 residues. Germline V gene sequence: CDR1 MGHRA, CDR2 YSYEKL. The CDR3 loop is CASSPTGTVRNNEQFF. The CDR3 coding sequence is TGCGCCAGCAGCCCAACCGGGACAGTACGTAACAATGAGCAGTTCTTC.

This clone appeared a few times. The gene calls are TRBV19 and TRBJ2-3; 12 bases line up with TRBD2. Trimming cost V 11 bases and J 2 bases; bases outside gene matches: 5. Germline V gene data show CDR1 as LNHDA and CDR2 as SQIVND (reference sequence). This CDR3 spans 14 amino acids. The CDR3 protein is CAVRLAGDTDTQYF. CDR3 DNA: TGTGCCGTCCGACTAGCGGGAGACACAGATACGCAGTATTTT. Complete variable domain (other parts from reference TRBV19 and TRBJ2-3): DGGITQSPKYLFRKEGQNVTLSCEQNLNHDAMYWYRQDPGQGLRLIYYSQIVNDFQKGDIAEGYSVSREKKESFPLTVTSAQKNPTAFYLCAVRLAGDTDTQYFGPGTRLTVL.

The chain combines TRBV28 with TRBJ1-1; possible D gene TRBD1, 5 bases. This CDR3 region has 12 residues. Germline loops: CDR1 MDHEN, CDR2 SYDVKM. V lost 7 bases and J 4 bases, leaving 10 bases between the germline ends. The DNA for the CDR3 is TGTGCCAGCACCGTAGGGGTCACTGAAGCTTTCTTT. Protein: CASTVGVTEAFF.

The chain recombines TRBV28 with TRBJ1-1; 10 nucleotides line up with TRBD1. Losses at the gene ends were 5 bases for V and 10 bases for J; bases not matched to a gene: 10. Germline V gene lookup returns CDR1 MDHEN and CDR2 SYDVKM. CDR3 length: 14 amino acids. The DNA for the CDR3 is TGTGCCAGCAGTCCCGGGGACAGGGGTGATCGAGCTTTCTTT. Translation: CASSPGDRGDRAFF.

CDR3 in DNA: TGTGCCAGCAGAGGGGACAGGGGGCTCAATGAGCAGTTCTTC. It translates to CASRGDRGLNEQFF. The chain combines TRBV2 with TRBJ2-1; 12 bases line up with TRBD1. CDR3 length: 14 residues. Germline V gene lookup returns CDR1 SNHLY and CDR2 FYNNEI. J lost 6 bases, V lost 6 bases, and 3 bases had no gene match.

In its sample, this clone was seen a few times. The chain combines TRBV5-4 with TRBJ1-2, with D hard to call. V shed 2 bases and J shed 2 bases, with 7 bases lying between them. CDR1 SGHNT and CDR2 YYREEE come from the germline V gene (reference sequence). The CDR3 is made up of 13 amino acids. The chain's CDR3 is CASSFLINYGYTF. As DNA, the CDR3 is TGTGCCAGCAGCTTTCTAATAAACTATGGCTACACCTTC.

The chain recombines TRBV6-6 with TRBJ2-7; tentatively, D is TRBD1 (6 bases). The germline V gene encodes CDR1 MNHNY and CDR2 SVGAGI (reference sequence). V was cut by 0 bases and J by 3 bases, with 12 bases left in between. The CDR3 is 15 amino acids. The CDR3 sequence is CASSYSRGSGYEQYF. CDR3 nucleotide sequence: TGTGCCAGCAGTTACTCGAGGGGGAGCGGCTACGAGCAGTACTTC.